These 20 T cell receptor beta chains originate from one sample sequenced in a study of graft-versus-host responses after intestinal transplantation listed by TCRdb under 2021. Library construction relied on the immunoSEQ multiplex PCR assay. Not all clones reach the TCRdb copy of this immuneACCESS table, which keeps in-frame sequences only. Checked studies attribute under half of the gap to unresolved V genes and leave the rest unexplained. Recorded for this sample are 60,000 or so clones; 91% of them occurred a single time. Approximately 2.7% of the sample belongs to the ten largest clones. The sequenced sample was PBMCs, obtained roughly 120 days after intestinal transplantation. The receptor source for this set is a human patient who received an intestinal transplant, so some T cells may come from the graft donor.

This chain connects TRBV6-1 to TRBJ1-1; no clear D. Trimming pared 6 bases from V and 1 base from J, leaving 6 bases between. There are 12 residues in the CDR3. The germline V gene has CDR1 MNHNS and CDR2 SASEGT. CDR3 region: CASSHRNTEAFF. CDR3 bases: TGTGCCAGCAGCCACAGGAACACTGAAGCTTTCTTT.

CDR3 DNA sequence: TGCGCCAGCAGCCCCCTCGTTTGGGAAAAACTGTTTTTT. Amino acid sequence: CASSPLVWEKLFF. The V call is TRBV4-1, the J call TRBJ1-4; D ambiguous. The germline V gene has CDR1 MGHRA and CDR2 YSYEKL. CDR3 size: 13 residues. The V end was cut by 4 bases, the J end by 8 bases, with 11 bases between.

DNA of the CDR3: TGTGCCAGTAGTGACAGGGGCGGAATGGACGAGCAGTACTTC. It codes for CASSDRGGMDEQYF. J is TRBJ2-7 and V is TRBV19, with 8 bases that match TRBD1. The CDR3 is 14 residues long. Per germline, CDR1 LNHDA and CDR2 SQIVND (reference sequence). The V and J ends lost 5 bases and 5 bases, in that order; junction bases with no gene match: 8.

The CDR3 DNA sequence: TGCGCCAGCAGCTTTACACAGGGTTCCACTGAAGCTTTCTTT. Translated, it gives CASSFTQGSTEAFF. V is TRBV5-1 and J is TRBJ1-1; possible D gene TRBD1, 6 bases. The CDR3 is made up of 14 amino acids. Germline V lookup: CDR1 SGHRS, CDR2 YFSETQ. V gave up 2 bases and J gave up 4 bases, with 12 bases separating them.

The chain employs TRBV5-1 and TRBJ1-2; D not resolved. CDR3 length equals 12 residues. The V and J ends lost 1 base and 6 bases respectively, with 7 bases between them. Germline CDR1 and CDR2: SGHRS and YFSETQ. In DNA form, the CDR3 reads TGCGCCAGCAGCTTGTCGGAGGATGGCTACACCTTC. It is translated as CASSLSEDGYTF.

The chain links TRBV19 to TRBJ2-3, with D tentatively TRBD2 (6 bases). Germline-derived CDR1 and CDR2 are LNHDA and SQIVND (reference sequence). The CDR3 extends over 13 amino acids. V was shortened by 4 bases and J by 2 bases, with 7 bases between the two germline ends. For the CDR3, the DNA is TGTGCCAGTAGTAGCGGGATCACAGATACGCAGTATTTT. Translating it yields CASSSGITDTQYF.

The chain links TRBV7-8 to TRBJ2-1; TRBD1 matches 8 bases. The CDR3 is 13 amino acids. J gave up 7 bases and V 5 bases, and 4 bases lay outside the gene matches. Germline CDR1 and CDR2: SGHVS and FQNEAQ. The CDR3 region is CASSQDRENEQFF. In DNA form, the CDR3 reads TGTGCCAGCAGCCAGGACAGGGAAAATGAGCAGTTCTTC.

This chain uses TRBV28 with TRBJ1-1; D is uncertain. Germline V gene lookup returns CDR1 MDHEN and CDR2 SYDVKM. V shed 6 bases and J shed 7 bases, with 9 bases lying between them. There are 11 residues in the CDR3. Written as DNA, the CDR3 is TGTGCCAGCAGCTACCTATATGAAGCTTTCTTT. Its translation is CASSYLYEAFF.

The V gene is TRBV7-9, the J gene TRBJ2-1; TRBD2 is a possible D gene (6 bases). CDR3 size: 17 residues. V gave up 0 bases and J gave up 3 bases, with 15 bases separating them. Per germline, CDR1 SEHNR and CDR2 FQNEAQ (reference sequence). CDR3 nucleotides: TGTGCCAGCAGCTTAGCGGTCGGGGGAGTCGGCTACAATGAGCAGTTCTTC. Its translation: CASSLAVGGVGYNEQFF.

The chain uses TRBV28 and TRBJ2-7; 14 nucleotides agree with TRBD2. This CDR3 spans 17 amino acids. The junction had 11 bases not matched to a gene; V was cut back by 6 bases and J by 4 bases. Germline V lookup: CDR1 MDHEN, CDR2 SYDVKM. The CDR3 reads CASRPGLAGEVWYEQYF. CDR3 sequence (DNA): TGTGCCAGCAGGCCGGGACTAGCGGGAGAAGTTTGGTACGAGCAGTACTTC.

This clone was counted between two and nine times. The chain carries TRBV9 and TRBJ2-5; D not resolved. The CDR3 has 13 amino acids. V was clipped by 4 bases and J by 2 bases, with 9 bases between them. The germline V gene encodes CDR1 SGDLS and CDR2 YYNGEE. The CDR3 DNA is TGTGCCAGCAGCACTTTACCTCAAGAGACCCAGTACTTC. As protein: CASSTLPQETQYF. The full variable domain, completed using reference TRBV9 and TRBJ2-5, is DSGVTQTPKHLITATGQRVTLRCSPRSGDLSVYWYQQSLDQGLQFLIQYYNGEERAKGNILERFSAQQFPDLHSELNLSSLELGDSALYFCASSTLPQETQYFGPGTRLLVL.

The gene calls are TRBV5-1 and TRBJ2-3; TRBD2 matches 10 bases. This CDR3 region has 18 residues. Losses at the gene ends were 1 base for V and 4 bases for J; bases not matched to a gene: 12. Germline V lookup: CDR1 SGHRS, CDR2 YFSETQ. The CDR3 sequence is CASSLRVVVAGGADTQYF. The CDR3 region has the DNA TGCGCCAGCAGCTTGAGGGTCGTAGTAGCGGGAGGCGCAGATACGCAGTATTTT.

J is TRBJ2-1 and V is TRBV5-1; 9 bases map to TRBD2. This CDR3 has 15 residues. After removal of 0 bases from V and 6 bases from J, the junction contained 4 bases not matched to a gene. CDR1 is SGHRS, CDR2 YFSETQ, per germline. The CDR3 loop reads CASSLVLAGSNEQFF. The DNA of the CDR3 is TGCGCCAGCAGCTTGGTGCTAGCGGGGAGCAATGAGCAGTTCTTC.

The genes are TRBV7-6 and TRBJ1-1, with D possibly being TRBD1 (5 bases). CDR1 is SGHVS, CDR2 FNYEAQ, per germline. Trimming cost V 1 base and J 8 bases, with 14 bases left between them. The CDR3 length is 14 residues. The CDR3 coding sequence is TGTGCCAGCAGCTTAGGCTCTGGGACGGACGAAGCTTTCTTT. Translation: CASSLGSGTDEAFF.

The genes are TRBV7-8 and TRBJ2-2, with D hard to call. This CDR3 contains 12 residues. The ends were cut back, 5 bases at V and 8 bases at J, with 9 bases in the middle. From germline, CDR1 is SGHVS and CDR2 FQNEAQ. This CDR3 reads CASSPPPGELFF. DNA for the CDR3: TGTGCCAGCAGCCCCCCCCCTGGGGAGCTGTTTTTT.

This clone was recorded only once. V and J are TRBV19 and TRBJ1-5; D gene ambiguous. V was cut by 5 bases and J by 4 bases, with 6 bases left in between. The germline CDR1 and CDR2 sequences are LNHDA and SQIVND (reference sequence). The CDR3 loop spans 12 amino acids. This CDR3 reads CASSDWNQPQHF. The CDR3 DNA is TGTGCCAGTAGTGATTGGAATCAGCCCCAGCATTTT.

This rearrangement joins TRBV7-9 to TRBJ1-1, with D possibly TRBD1 on 6 matching bases. Deletions cut 4 bases from V and 5 bases from J, with 11 bases between. Germline V gene lookup returns CDR1 SEHNR and CDR2 FQNEAQ (reference sequence). The CDR3 has 13 amino acids. The DNA for the CDR3 is TGTGCCAGCAGCTCGACAGGATTAACTGAAGCTTTCTTT. Translation gives CASSSTGLTEAFF.

The chain is built from TRBV2 and TRBJ2-1; 9 bases align to TRBD2. CDR1 is SNHLY, CDR2 FYNNEI, per germline. This CDR3 is 19 amino acids long. J was trimmed by 8 bases and V by 2 bases; bases with no gene match: 19. CDR3: CASSENRLSTAGGLYEQFF. The CDR3 DNA reads TGTGCCAGCAGTGAAAACCGCCTATCCACCGCGGGGGGGCTTTATGAGCAGTTCTTC.

The table lists this clone with a count of one. The CDR3 region has the DNA TGCGCCAGCAGCGCGGGACAGGGGAACACCGGGGAGCTGTTTTTT. Encoded protein: CASSAGQGNTGELFF. The chain recombines TRBV4-1 with TRBJ2-2; TRBD1 aligns across 9 bases. From germline, CDR1 is MGHRA and CDR2 YSYEKL. V dropped 5 bases and J dropped 1; count of bases not matched to a gene: 2. There are 15 residues in the CDR3.

This chain connects TRBV6-5 to TRBJ1-4; no firm D call. CDR1 is MNHEY and CDR2 is SVGAGI in the germline V gene. The CDR3 is 14 residues long. Between the trimmed V and J ends, which lost 6 bases and 0 bases, there was a span of 8 bases. CDR3 nucleotides: TGTGCCAGCAGCCTGGAGGCAACTAATGAAAAACTGTTTTTT. Protein sequence: CASSLEATNEKLFF.